A selection of T cell receptor beta chains follows, all from one sample in a study of blood T cell repertoires in COVID-19. Produced via immunoSEQ multiplex PCR; TCRdb's table is partial and in-frame only. The data show about 89,000 clones, around 90% seen once. The specimen was peripheral blood. The receptors originated from a human donor with active COVID-19. The donor label of this sample is uncertain. Each CDR3 is given with its conserved first and last residue. Fields, in order: J gene, V gene, D gene, clone size, CDR3 DNA, CDR3 protein. The D gene is left open where the match is weak. Clone size is shown for a subset of rows, as once, few, many or a class of expanded clone.

TRBJ2-7	TRBV11-2	-	few	TGTGCCAGCAGCTTAGGGGCAGGGCCGGCCTACGAGCAGTACTTC	CASSLGAGPAYEQYF
TRBJ1-4	TRBV2	TRBD1	once	TGTGCCAGCAGTGAACCGGACAGGGGAGAAAAACTGTTTTTT	CASSEPDRGEKLFF
TRBJ2-4	TRBV9	TRBD2	-	TGTGCCAGCAGCGAAGGACTAGCGGGGGGACCCAAAAACATTCAGTACTTC	CASSEGLAGGPKNIQYF
TRBJ1-4	TRBV5-8	-	-	TGTGCCAGCACCGGGGGTTCCGCCCCAACTAATGAAAAACTGTTTTTT	CASTGGSAPTNEKLFF
TRBJ2-5	TRBV25-1	-	-	TGTGCCAGCCAATTTTTAGACTTGGATGAGACCCAGTACTTC	CASQFLDLDETQYF
TRBJ1-2	TRBV5-4	TRBD1	-	TGTGCCAGCAGCTTGGACAGGGGGCCTTCTGGCTACACCTTC	CASSLDRGPSGYTF
TRBJ1-1	TRBV7-8	-	-	TGTGCCAGCAGCTTAGCCGGTCAGGGGAACACTGAAGCTTTCTTT	CASSLAGQGNTEAFF
TRBJ2-5	TRBV28	TRBD1	once	TGTGCCAGCAGTTCCCGGACAGGGGCAGAGACCCAGTACTTC	CASSSRTGAETQYF
TRBJ1-4	TRBV6-5	-	-	TGTGCCAGCAGGGGGTGGGAGGCGTCTAATGAAAAACTGTTTTTT	CASRGWEASNEKLFF
TRBJ2-1	TRBV13	-	-	TGTGCCAGCAGTCCACAGGGTGAAGGCACGAATGAGCAGTTCTTC	CASSPQGEGTNEQFF
TRBJ2-7	TRBV7-5	-	-	TGTGTCAGAAGCTTAGCGGACAGGAGGCCCTCCTACGAGCAGTACTTC	CVRSLADRRPSYEQYF
TRBJ2-2	TRBV5-1	TRBD1	-	TGCGCCAGCAGCGCCGACAGGGGGCTTACCGGGGAGCTGTTTTTT	CASSADRGLTGELFF
TRBJ1-1	TRBV7-9	-	-	TGTGCCAGCAGCCCACGAGACAGGTCAGACACTGAAGCTTTCTTT	CASSPRDRSDTEAFF
TRBJ2-1	TRBV4-1	-	-	TGCGCCAGCAGCCACCCTTTTGAGGCCAATGAGCAGTTCTTC	CASSHPFEANEQFF
TRBJ2-3	TRBV5-1	-	-	TGCGCCAGCAGCTTGGAAGCAGGGCGAAACACAGATACGCAGTATTTT	CASSLEAGRNTDTQYF
TRBJ2-5	TRBV7-6	-	-	TGTGCCAGCAGCCCTGATTGGGGCGACCCGATGGGTACGGGGACCCAGTACTTC	CASSPDWGDPMGTGTQYF
TRBJ2-3	TRBV7-9	-	-	TGTGCCAGCAGCCAAATACAGGGCCCAGATACGCAGTATTTT	CASSQIQGPDTQYF
TRBJ1-4	TRBV5-1	-	-	TGCGCCAGCAGCTTGGACGGGAGGACTAATGAAAAACTGTTTTTT	CASSLDGRTNEKLFF
TRBJ2-3	TRBV5-1	-	-	TGCGCCAGCAGATACCCAGAACAGGGTAGCACAGATACGCAGTATTTT	CASRYPEQGSTDTQYF
TRBJ2-3	TRBV7-9	-	few	TGTGCCAGCAGCTTCAGGGGTAGCACAGATACGCAGTATTTT	CASSFRGSTDTQYF
TRBJ1-2	TRBV10-3	TRBD1	-	TGTGCCATCAGTGAGTCCGAAAAGGACAGGGCAGGGTATGGCTACACCTTC	CAISESEKDRAGYGYTF
TRBJ2-3	TRBV25-1	TRBD2	-	TGTGCCAGCAGTGGTAGCGGGGGAGTCACAGATACGCAGTATTTT	CASSGSGGVTDTQYF
TRBJ1-2	TRBV4-1	-	-	TGCGCCAGCAGCCAGACAGATCTTTACACCTTC	CASSQTDLYTF
TRBJ2-1	TRBV6-4	TRBD2	few	TGTGCCAGCAGTGAGGGTAGCGGGGGGCCCAATGAGCAGTTCTTC	CASSEGSGGPNEQFF
TRBJ2-2	TRBV19	TRBD2	-	TGTGCCAGTAGCAGAAGGACTAGCGGCGGTATGACGAACACCGGGGAGCTGTTTTTT	CASSRRTSGGMTNTGELFF
TRBJ2-3	TRBV28	TRBD1	-	TGTGCCAGCGCTCTTCCCGGGACAGGGTCTTCTACGCAGTATTTT	CASALPGTGSSTQYF
TRBJ2-4	TRBV10-3	TRBD1	once	TGTGCCATCAGTATGGGACAGTGGGACATTCAGTACTTC	CAISMGQWDIQYF
TRBJ2-3	TRBV7-3	TRBD2	once	TGTGCCAGCAGCTTAACTAGCGGGGGGGCGACAGATACGCAGTATTTT	CASSLTSGGATDTQYF
TRBJ2-3	TRBV10-1	-	-	TGCGCCAGCAGTGAGTATTCGCCGGCAGATACGCAGTATTTT	CASSEYSPADTQYF
TRBJ2-5	TRBV5-5	-	-	TGTGCCAGCAGCTTGGCGTGGGGGGACCAAGAGACCCAGTACTTC	CASSLAWGDQETQYF
TRBJ2-3	TRBV13	-	-	TGTGCCAGCAGCTCCGTAGATACGCAGTATTTT	CASSSVDTQYF
TRBJ2-2	TRBV19	-	-	TGTGCCAGTAGTTTGGCCCTGGGGGGATTTACCGGGGAGCTGTTTTTT	CASSLALGGFTGELFF
TRBJ2-2	TRBV10-1	-	once	TGCGCCAGCAGTGAGATTCGGGGTACCGCGAACACCGGGGAGCTGTTTTTT	CASSEIRGTANTGELFF
TRBJ2-7	TRBV1	-	-	TGCACCAGCAGCCTTTACCCAGTCCGGGACAGGACCTACGAGCAGTACTTC	CTSSLYPVRDRTYEQYF
TRBJ2-5	TRBV5-1	-	-	TGCGCCAGCAGCTTGGGAGTTTCAGAGACCCAGTACTTC	CASSLGVSETQYF
TRBJ1-1	TRBV6-2/TRBV6-3	-	once	TGTGCCAGCAGTTATACAGCCTCTACTGAAGCTTTCTTT	CASSYTASTEAFF
TRBJ2-1	TRBV3-1/TRBV3-2	-	-	TGTGCCAGCAGCCAAGATAGGGAGGCTGTCAATGAGCAGTTCTTC	CASSQDREAVNEQFF
TRBJ2-3	TRBV2	TRBD1	-	TGTGCCAGCAGAGACGGGACAGGGGCAGATACGCAGTATTTT	CASRDGTGADTQYF
TRBJ1-1	TRBV12-5	-	-	TGTGCTAGTGGTTTGGGGGGGGAAACTGAAGCTTTCTTT	CASGLGGETEAFF
TRBJ2-5	TRBV20-1	TRBD2	-	TGCAGTGCTAGTATGCTAGCGGGGATTCAGCAAGAGACCCAGTACTTC	CSASMLAGIQQETQYF
TRBJ1-5	TRBV5-1	-	-	TGCGCCAGCAGCTTGGAAGGGGACAATCAGCCCCAGCATTTT	CASSLEGDNQPQHF
TRBJ2-2	TRBV29-1	TRBD2	-	TGCAGCGTTGCAACGGGGGGTACCGGGGAGCTGTTTTTT	CSVATGGTGELFF
TRBJ2-5	TRBV6-5	TRBD2	-	TGTGCCAGCAATCCGACTAGCGATTTGGAGACCCAGTACTTC	CASNPTSDLETQYF
TRBJ1-5	TRBV15	-	-	TGTGCCACCAGCTCCCGGGACACCGTCAATCAGCCCCAGCATTTT	CATSSRDTVNQPQHF
TRBJ2-7	TRBV5-1	TRBD1	once	TGCGCCAGCAGCTTGACGCAGGGGGCTTCCCTCGAGCAGTACTTC	CASSLTQGASLEQYF
TRBJ2-7	TRBV27	-	-	TGTGCCAGCAGCCCCGGGGGACCCTACGAGCAGTACTTC	CASSPGGPYEQYF
TRBJ2-1	TRBV9	TRBD2	-	TGTGCCAGCAGCCTCCGGACTAGCGGGGGCAATGAGCAGTTCTTC	CASSLRTSGGNEQFF
TRBJ1-1	TRBV18	TRBD1	-	TGTGCCAGCTCAAGCCGGGACAGGGATGGGGCTGAAGCTTTCTTT	CASSSRDRDGAEAFF
TRBJ2-1	TRBV28	TRBD1	-	TGTGCCAGCAGTCGCCGGGACAGAGACAATGAGCAGTTCTTC	CASSRRDRDNEQFF
TRBJ2-7	TRBV7-9	TRBD2	-	TGTGCCAGCAGCTTATCGGGGACTAGGCGCGAGCAGTACTTC	CASSLSGTRREQYF